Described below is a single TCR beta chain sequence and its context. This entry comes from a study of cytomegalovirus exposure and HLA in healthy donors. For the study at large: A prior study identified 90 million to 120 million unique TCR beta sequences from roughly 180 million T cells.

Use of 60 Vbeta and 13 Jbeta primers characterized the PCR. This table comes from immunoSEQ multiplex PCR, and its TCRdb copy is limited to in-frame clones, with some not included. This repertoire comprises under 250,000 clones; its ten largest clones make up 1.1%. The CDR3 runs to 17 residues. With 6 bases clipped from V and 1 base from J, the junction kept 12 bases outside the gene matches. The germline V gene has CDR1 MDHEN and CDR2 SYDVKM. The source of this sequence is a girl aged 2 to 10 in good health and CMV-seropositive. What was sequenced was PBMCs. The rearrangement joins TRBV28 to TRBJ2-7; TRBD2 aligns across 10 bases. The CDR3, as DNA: TGTGCCAGCAGGCCGGAGCGGGGTAGCGGGAGGTCCTACGAGCAGTACTTC. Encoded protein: CASRPERGSGRSYEQYF. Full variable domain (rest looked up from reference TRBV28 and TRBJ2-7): DVKVTQSSRYLVKRTGEKVFLECVQDMDHENMFWYRQDPGLGLRLIYFSYDVKMKEKGDIPEGYSVSREKKERFSLILESASTNQTSMYLCASRPERGSGRSYEQYFGPGTRLTVT.